The rows below give T cell receptor beta chains drawn from one sample of a study of molecular identifiers for immune sequencing clone quantification. TCRdb processed the PCR reads anew with MiXCR; each CDR3 protein has one entry. The sample holds about 640,000 distinct CDR3 sequences, 15% to 20% seen once. Sequenced material: naive CD8+ T cells from blood, with Jurkat cell RNA spiked in. All receptors derive from a human donor in good health. Some libraries in this study had Jurkat cell RNA spiked in. The CDR3 runs from the conserved cysteine through the conserved F or W. Each record gives: D gene, V gene, J gene, clone size, CDR3 DNA, CDR3 protein. The D gene is left open where the match is weak. The listing skips clone size in some rows; elsewhere it reads once, few, many or a size class.

d_gene: TRBD2
v_gene: TRBV20-1
j_gene: TRBJ2-7
abundance: many
CDR3nt: TGCAGTGCTAGAGGGACTAGTTCCTACGAGCAGTACTTC
CDR3aa: CSARGTSSYEQYF

d_gene: -
v_gene: TRBV15
j_gene: TRBJ2-5
abundance: -
CDR3nt: TGTGCCACCAGCAGATCTAAAATTGGGCCTAGAGAGACCCAGTACTTC
CDR3aa: CATSRSKIGPRETQYF

d_gene: TRBD1
v_gene: TRBV7-3
j_gene: TRBJ1-6
abundance: many
CDR3nt: TGTGCCAGCAGCTCTGGGACAGGAGGGAATTCACCCCTCCACTTT
CDR3aa: CASSSGTGGNSPLHF

d_gene: -
v_gene: TRBV5-5
j_gene: TRBJ2-2
abundance: few
CDR3nt: TGTGCCAGCAGCCCCCCCGTGGCCCGAGAGGGGACCGGGGAGCTGTTTTTT
CDR3aa: CASSPPVAREGTGELFF

d_gene: -
v_gene: TRBV12-5
j_gene: TRBJ1-1
abundance: many
CDR3nt: TGTGCTAGTGGTTTTGGCCAAAACACTGAAGCTTTCTTT
CDR3aa: CASGFGQNTEAFF

d_gene: -
v_gene: TRBV13
j_gene: TRBJ2-1
abundance: few
CDR3nt: TGTGCCAGCAGCCCGACTGGGGTCGATGAGCAGTTCTTC
CDR3aa: CASSPTGVDEQFF

d_gene: -
v_gene: TRBV12-3/TRBV12-4
j_gene: TRBJ1-1
abundance: many
CDR3nt: TGTGCCAGCAGTTTAGAAGGTCACAGTACTGAAGCTTTCTTT
CDR3aa: CASSLEGHSTEAFF

d_gene: -
v_gene: TRBV10-3
j_gene: TRBJ1-5
abundance: many
CDR3nt: TGTGCCATCAGTGAGTCCTCTATCGTCCAGCCCCAGTATAGCAATCAGCCCCAGCATTTT
CDR3aa: CAISESSIVQPQYSNQPQHF

d_gene: -
v_gene: TRBV19
j_gene: TRBJ2-3
abundance: many
CDR3nt: TGTGCCGTAAGCGGAGGTTCTAGCACAGATACGCAGTATTTT
CDR3aa: CAVSGGSSTDTQYF

d_gene: -
v_gene: TRBV20-1
j_gene: TRBJ1-2
abundance: few
CDR3nt: TGCAGTGCTGGCCCCAGTCCAACGGACTATGGCTACACCTTC
CDR3aa: CSAGPSPTDYGYTF

d_gene: -
v_gene: TRBV12-5
j_gene: TRBJ1-1
abundance: many
CDR3nt: TGTGCTAGTGGTTTGGTACTTCCGTCTGAAGCTTTCTTT
CDR3aa: CASGLVLPSEAFF

d_gene: TRBD2
v_gene: TRBV14
j_gene: TRBJ2-5
abundance: few
CDR3nt: TGTGCCAGCAGCCAAGGGGGGACTAGCCGGATTGAGACCCAGTACTTC
CDR3aa: CASSQGGTSRIETQYF

d_gene: -
v_gene: TRBV19
j_gene: TRBJ1-2
abundance: many
CDR3nt: TGTGCCAGTAGCCACCGAGGGGTTCAGTTTGGAGCTAACTATGGCTACACCTTC
CDR3aa: CASSHRGVQFGANYGYTF

d_gene: -
v_gene: TRBV28
j_gene: TRBJ1-2
abundance: -
CDR3nt: TGTGCCAGCAGTTTTAGTTTTAGTGGCTACACCTTC
CDR3aa: CASSFSFSGYTF

d_gene: -
v_gene: TRBV7-9
j_gene: TRBJ2-3
abundance: -
CDR3nt: TGTGCCAGCAGCTTTGGCACAGATGCGCAGTATTTT
CDR3aa: CASSFGTDAQYF

d_gene: -
v_gene: TRBV11-3
j_gene: TRBJ2-1
abundance: -
CDR3nt: TGTGCCAGCAGCTCCCGACAGAATAACAATGAGCAGTTCTTC
CDR3aa: CASSSRQNNNEQFF

d_gene: -
v_gene: TRBV29-1
j_gene: TRBJ2-3
abundance: many
CDR3nt: TGCAGCGTTGGACAGGCGCGAGATACGCAGTATTTT
CDR3aa: CSVGQARDTQYF

d_gene: -
v_gene: TRBV27
j_gene: TRBJ2-1
abundance: -
CDR3nt: TGTGCCAGCAGTCCAACATCAGGGGTAACCTACAATGAGCAGCTCTTC
CDR3aa: CASSPTSGVTYNEQLF

d_gene: -
v_gene: TRBV12-3/TRBV12-4
j_gene: TRBJ2-3
abundance: -
CDR3nt: TGTGCCAGCAGTTTTTCCTCTACGAACACAGATACGCAGTATTTT
CDR3aa: CASSFSSTNTDTQYF

d_gene: TRBD2
v_gene: TRBV20-1
j_gene: TRBJ2-1
abundance: few
CDR3nt: TGCAGTGCACAAGACGGGGGGGCAACGTACAATGAGCAGTTCTTC
CDR3aa: CSAQDGGATYNEQFF

d_gene: -
v_gene: TRBV24-1
j_gene: TRBJ1-1
abundance: many
CDR3nt: TGTGCCACCAGTGACCCTGACGAAGGGGGTGCTTTCTTT
CDR3aa: CATSDPDEGGAFF

d_gene: TRBD1
v_gene: TRBV13
j_gene: TRBJ1-1
abundance: few
CDR3nt: TGTGCCAGCAGCTTAGGCCTAAGGGGGCCGGACACTGAAGCTTTCTTT
CDR3aa: CASSLGLRGPDTEAFF

d_gene: -
v_gene: TRBV20-1
j_gene: TRBJ1-1
abundance: many
CDR3nt: TGCAGTGCTAGGGGGGGGGTGAACACTGAAGCTTTCTTT
CDR3aa: CSARGGVNTEAFF

d_gene: -
v_gene: TRBV12-3/TRBV12-4
j_gene: TRBJ2-5
abundance: few
CDR3nt: TGTGCCAGCGGTTTTGGGATCCAAGAGACCCAGTACTTC
CDR3aa: CASGFGIQETQYF

d_gene: TRBD2
v_gene: TRBV4-2
j_gene: TRBJ2-3
abundance: many
CDR3nt: TGTGCCAGCAGCCCCTCCCGACTAGCGAGGGATACGCAGTATTTT
CDR3aa: CASSPSRLARDTQYF

d_gene: TRBD2
v_gene: TRBV30
j_gene: TRBJ2-1
abundance: -
CDR3nt: TGTGCCTGGAGTGCCACGGGGGGGCTCTACAATGAGCGGTTCTTC
CDR3aa: CAWSATGGLYNERFF

d_gene: -
v_gene: TRBV6-1
j_gene: TRBJ1-6
abundance: -
CDR3nt: TGTGCAACATTGCGGGGGGCCGGGAATTCACCCCTCCACTTT
CDR3aa: CATLRGAGNSPLHF

d_gene: -
v_gene: TRBV11-3
j_gene: TRBJ2-5
abundance: -
CDR3nt: TGTGCCAGCAGCTTAAACCTAGATCAAGAGACCCAGCACTTC
CDR3aa: CASSLNLDQETQHF

d_gene: -
v_gene: TRBV19
j_gene: TRBJ1-2
abundance: many
CDR3nt: TGTGCCAGTAACTCTGGCTATGGCTACACCTTC
CDR3aa: CASNSGYGYTF

d_gene: TRBD1
v_gene: TRBV11-2
j_gene: TRBJ1-5
abundance: -
CDR3nt: TGTGCCAGCAGCACAGGACAGGGTCGACAGCCCCAGCATTTT
CDR3aa: CASSTGQGRQPQHF

d_gene: -
v_gene: TRBV5-8
j_gene: TRBJ2-5
abundance: -
CDR3nt: TGTGCCAGCACCTCCCTGGAGGGACATCAACGAGAGACCCAGTACTTC
CDR3aa: CASTSLEGHQRETQYF

d_gene: -
v_gene: TRBV2
j_gene: TRBJ1-1
abundance: -
CDR3nt: TGTGCCGGCGCCCAAGGACCACCGAACACTGAAGCTTTCTTT
CDR3aa: CAGAQGPPNTEAFF

d_gene: TRBD2
v_gene: TRBV27
j_gene: TRBJ2-4
abundance: -
CDR3nt: TGTGCCAGCAGTTTAGCGGGAGCCAAAAACATTCAGTGCTTC
CDR3aa: CASSLAGAKNIQCF

d_gene: TRBD1
v_gene: TRBV28
j_gene: TRBJ1-5
abundance: many
CDR3nt: TGTGCCAGTACCGACAGGGAGGGCTATAGCAATCAGCCCCAGCATTTT
CDR3aa: CASTDREGYSNQPQHF

d_gene: TRBD1
v_gene: TRBV4-3
j_gene: TRBJ2-1
abundance: many
CDR3nt: TGCGCCAGCAGCCAAGGAACAGGGGGAAACAATGAGCAGTTCTTC
CDR3aa: CASSQGTGGNNEQFF

d_gene: -
v_gene: TRBV7-3
j_gene: TRBJ2-3
abundance: -
CDR3nt: TGTGCCAGCCGAAACAGTTCCTCGGATACGCTGTATTTT
CDR3aa: CASRNSSSDTLYF

d_gene: -
v_gene: TRBV19
j_gene: TRBJ2-1
abundance: -
CDR3nt: TGTGCCAGTGCAGACGGCAGCTCCTACAATGAGCAGTTCTTC
CDR3aa: CASADGSSYNEQFF

d_gene: TRBD2
v_gene: TRBV2
j_gene: TRBJ2-1
abundance: few
CDR3nt: TGTGCCAGCAGTGAAGGGGTGCGACTTAGCGGGAGTGCAAATGAGCAGTTCTTC
CDR3aa: CASSEGVRLSGSANEQFF

d_gene: -
v_gene: TRBV11-2
j_gene: TRBJ2-7
abundance: few
CDR3nt: TGTGCCAGCACCTCGGACAGTTCCTACGAGCAGTACTTC
CDR3aa: CASTSDSSYEQYF

d_gene: TRBD1
v_gene: TRBV27
j_gene: TRBJ1-4
abundance: many
CDR3nt: TGTGCCAGCAAGGGCAGGGGGTATGAAAAACTGTTTTTT
CDR3aa: CASKGRGYEKLFF

d_gene: -
v_gene: TRBV9
j_gene: TRBJ1-3
abundance: many
CDR3nt: TGTGCCAGCACCGGAACCTCTGGAAACACCATATATTTT
CDR3aa: CASTGTSGNTIYF

d_gene: -
v_gene: TRBV27
j_gene: TRBJ2-7
abundance: few
CDR3nt: TGTGCCAGCAGTTCTTCTCTAGGGTTTGTCGAGCAGTACTTC
CDR3aa: CASSSSLGFVEQYF

d_gene: -
v_gene: TRBV19
j_gene: TRBJ2-1
abundance: few
CDR3nt: TGTGCCAGTAGCGTGACAGAGGGCTCCTACAATGAGCAGTTCTTC
CDR3aa: CASSVTEGSYNEQFF

d_gene: -
v_gene: TRBV7-9
j_gene: TRBJ1-4
abundance: many
CDR3nt: TGTGCCAGCAGCTCGGAACCCGGGACGGGGAGTGAAAAACTGTTTTTT
CDR3aa: CASSSEPGTGSEKLFF

d_gene: TRBD2
v_gene: TRBV19
j_gene: TRBJ2-1
abundance: few
CDR3nt: TGTGCCAGTAGTATTCACGCGGGGGACCCCGGGGCTGAGCAGTTCTTC
CDR3aa: CASSIHAGDPGAEQFF

d_gene: -
v_gene: TRBV19
j_gene: TRBJ1-1
abundance: -
CDR3nt: TGTGCCAGTAGTATAGCCCAGGGGCTTAACACTGAAGCTTTCTTT
CDR3aa: CASSIAQGLNTEAFF

d_gene: -
v_gene: TRBV20-1
j_gene: TRBJ1-2
abundance: -
CDR3nt: TGCAGTGCTAGAGTCCTAGTGTCTCTTTTTCGGGGCGGCTATGGCTACACCTTC
CDR3aa: CSARVLVSLFRGGYGYTF

d_gene: TRBD1
v_gene: TRBV30
j_gene: TRBJ1-4
abundance: -
CDR3nt: TGTGCCTGGAGTTGGGACAGAGATGAAAAACTGCTTTTT
CDR3aa: CAWSWDRDEKLLF

d_gene: TRBD1
v_gene: TRBV19
j_gene: TRBJ2-3
abundance: many
CDR3nt: TGTGCCAGTAGTGAGTGGTTGACAGGGGGATTCATCGATACGCAGTATTTT
CDR3aa: CASSEWLTGGFIDTQYF

d_gene: -
v_gene: TRBV27
j_gene: TRBJ2-3
abundance: -
CDR3nt: TGTGCCAGCAGTTTAACAGGTTACGGCACAGATACGCAGTATTTT
CDR3aa: CASSLTGYGTDTQYF

d_gene: TRBD2
v_gene: TRBV29-1
j_gene: TRBJ2-3
abundance: many
CDR3nt: TGCAGCGTGGAGGGACTAGCGGGAGGAAATACGCAGTATTTT
CDR3aa: CSVEGLAGGNTQYF

d_gene: -
v_gene: TRBV20-1
j_gene: TRBJ2-7
abundance: many
CDR3nt: TGCAGTGCTAGAGATTTGGGGAGCTCCTACGAGCAGTACTTC
CDR3aa: CSARDLGSSYEQYF